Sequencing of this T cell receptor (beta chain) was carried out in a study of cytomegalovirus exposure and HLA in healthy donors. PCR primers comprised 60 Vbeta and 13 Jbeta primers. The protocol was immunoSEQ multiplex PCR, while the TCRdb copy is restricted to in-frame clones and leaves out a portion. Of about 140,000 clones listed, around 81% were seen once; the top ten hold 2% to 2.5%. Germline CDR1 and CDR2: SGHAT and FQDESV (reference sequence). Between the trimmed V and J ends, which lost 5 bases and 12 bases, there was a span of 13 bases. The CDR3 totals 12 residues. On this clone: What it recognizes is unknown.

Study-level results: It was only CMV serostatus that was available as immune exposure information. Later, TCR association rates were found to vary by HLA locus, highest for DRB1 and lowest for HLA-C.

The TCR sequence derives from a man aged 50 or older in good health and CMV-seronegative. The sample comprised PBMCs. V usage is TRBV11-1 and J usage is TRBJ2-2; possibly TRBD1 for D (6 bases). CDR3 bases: TGTGCCAGCAGCACAAACAGGGCGCAGCTGTTTTTT. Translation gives CASSTNRAQLFF.